The 31 T cell receptor beta chains reported below all come from one sample, sequenced in a study of T cell repertoires in cytomegalovirus infection. From the reads, TCRdb called clonotypes with MiXCR, one entry per CDR3 protein. The data contain hundreds of thousands of distinct CDR3 sequences, approximately 8.9% of them singletons. Sample: PBMCs. These receptors were collected from a human donor in good health (CMV status not recorded). Some clones in this sample may be carry-over from other donors' samples.

This clonotype has a count of ten or more. V and J are TRBV20-1 and TRBJ1-1, with D possibly matching TRBD1 (5 bases). The V end lost 0 bases, the J end lost 0 bases, and 8 bases lay between the germline ends. The CDR3 spans 14 residues. Germline values: CDR1 DFQATT, CDR2 SNEGSKA (reference sequence). The CDR3 protein is CSARDGAVNTEAFF. The DNA of the CDR3 is TGCAGTGCTAGAGACGGGGCAGTGAACACTGAAGCTTTCTTT.

This clonotype was recorded many times. This chain links TRBV20-1 with TRBJ2-6; 12 bases are a match to TRBD2. The ends lost 3 bases at V and 4 bases at J; junction bases unmatched: 10. The CDR3 loop spans 18 amino acids. Looked up from germline, CDR1 is DFQATT and CDR2 is SNEGSKA (reference sequence). The CDR3 DNA is TGCAGTGCTAGGGGCCTAGCGGGGGGGCCCCTCGGGGCCAACGTCCTGACTTTC. Its translation is CSARGLAGGPLGANVLTF.

For this clonotype: A much bigger clone sits one base away, suggesting this may be a read error. The rearrangement joins TRBV7-6 to TRBJ1-3, with 8 bases that match TRBD1. The germline gives CDR1 SGHVS, CDR2 FNYEAQ. CDR3 length: 15 residues. Unmatched junction bases numbered 11, after V lost 5 bases and J lost 8 bases. CDR3 in amino acids: CASSPSGTGGYTIYF. CDR3 coding DNA: TGTGCCAGCAGCCCATCCGGGACAGGAGGATACACCATATATTTT.

The CDR3 nucleotides read TGTGCCACCGCGCCAGGGGGTATTTCTTTTAATCAGCCCCAGCATTTT. This gives the protein CATAPGGISFNQPQHF. The chain couples TRBV19 to TRBJ1-5; 7 bases agree with TRBD1. CDR3 length: 16 amino acids. V lost 10 bases, J lost 4 bases, and 16 bases stayed unmatched. Germline V gene lookup returns CDR1 LNHDA and CDR2 SQIVND (reference sequence). The variable domain in full, with the rest retrieved from reference TRBV19 and TRBJ1-5, is DGGITQSPKYLFRKEGQNVTLSCEQNLNHDAMYWYRQDPGQGLRLIYYSQIVNDFQKGDIAEGYSVSREKKESFPLTVTSAQKNPTAFYLCATAPGGISFNQPQHFGDGTRLSIL.

This clonotype was observed at least ten times. V usage is TRBV5-1 and J usage is TRBJ1-2; D remains ambiguous. Germline V gene lookup returns CDR1 SGHRS and CDR2 YFSETQ. The CDR3 covers 14 residues. V lost 1 base and J 0 bases, leaving 7 bases between the germline ends. The CDR3 region is CASSLLGSNYGYTF. In DNA form, the CDR3 reads TGCGCCAGCAGCTTGCTCGGATCTAACTATGGCTACACCTTC.

In its sample, this clonotype was seen many times. The chain couples TRBV12-3 or TRBV12-4 to TRBJ2-5; 10 bases are a match to TRBD2. This CDR3 region has 16 residues. J lost 1 base, V lost 4 bases, and 6 bases had no gene match. The CDR3 spells CASSSILAGVQETQYF. In DNA, the CDR3 is TGTGCCAGCAGTTCAATTCTAGCGGGGGTCCAAGAGACCCAGTACTTC.

This clonotype appeared many times. The chain has TRBV6-2 or TRBV6-3 and TRBJ2-3; D call uncertain. V gave up 1 base and J gave up 4 bases, with 12 bases separating them. Per germline, CDR1 MNHEY and CDR2 SVGEGT. CDR3 length: 15 amino acids. The CDR3 DNA is TGTGCCAGCAGTTACTTGGGGAAGACGGCAGATACGCAGTATTTT. Amino acid sequence: CASSYLGKTADTQYF.

This clonotype has a handful of counts. The chain carries TRBV20-1 and TRBJ1-2; perhaps TRBD1 as D (5 bases). The V end lost 4 bases, the J end lost 4 bases, and 10 bases lay between the germline ends. This CDR3 is 12 amino acids long. Germline values: CDR1 DFQATT, CDR2 SNEGSKA (reference sequence). The CDR3 bases are TGCAGTGCTACGGGACTTATCTATGGCTACACCTTC. This gives the protein CSATGLIYGYTF.

This clonotype was picked up a small number of times. V gene TRBV5-5 combines with J gene TRBJ2-1; TRBD1 is a possible D gene (7 bases). CDR1 and CDR2 (germline): SGHKS, YYEKEE (reference sequence). There are 14 residues in the CDR3. Trimming left V 4 bases short and J 3 bases short, with 11 bases between. CDR3 protein: CASSRGTDYNEQFF. As DNA, the CDR3 is TGTGCCAGCAGCCGCGGGACAGACTACAATGAGCAGTTCTTC.

This clonotype has a count of ten or more. V and J are TRBV28 and TRBJ1-4, with 7 bases that match TRBD1. Trimming removed 7 bases from V and 2 bases from J; junction bases left unmatched: 16. The CDR3 has 18 residues. Germline CDR1 is MDHEN and CDR2 is SYDVKM. CDR3 DNA sequence: TGTGCCAGCAAAAGCCAGACAGGGATACGGTGGACTAATGAAAAACTGTTTTTT. It yields the protein CASKSQTGIRWTNEKLFF.

This clonotype occurred many times. This sequence joins TRBV7-2 and TRBJ1-2; 8 nucleotides line up with TRBD1. Germline CDR1 reads SGHTA; CDR2 reads FQGNSA. This CDR3 region has 17 residues. V trimming: 1 base; J trimming: 6 bases; junction bases outside the gene matches: 13. The CDR3 DNA sequence: TGTGCCAGCAGCTTAGGGCCCGCCCGGACAGGGAGTAATGGCTACACCTTC. Residues: CASSLGPARTGSNGYTF.

This clonotype was seen at least ten times. V and J are TRBV7-2 and TRBJ2-1, with TRBD2 identical over 8 bases. The CDR3 contains 14 residues. Per germline, CDR1 SGHTA and CDR2 FQGNSA. V shed 11 bases, J shed 4 bases, and the junction held 10 bases outside the gene matches. The CDR3 nucleotides are TGTGCCTCGGTCTTAGCGGGGTCTTACAATGAGCAGTTCTTC. Protein: CASVLAGSYNEQFF.

This clonotype was counted ten times or more. The chain has TRBV11-3 and TRBJ1-1; D remains unclear. Trimming took 5 bases from V and 0 from J, leaving 16 bases between them. CDR3 length equals 16 residues. Germline assignment: CDR1 SGHNT and CDR2 YENEEA. CDR3 in DNA: TGTGCCAGCAGCCTTAACCGCCCGGGGTTGAACACTGAAGCTTTCTTT. This encodes CASSLNRPGLNTEAFF.

The V gene is TRBV14, the J gene TRBJ2-1; D gene unclear. V was pared by 0 bases and J by 14 bases, with 14 bases between. The CDR3 length is 13 residues. CDR1 and CDR2 (germline): SGHDN, FVKESK. The DNA for the CDR3 is TGTGCCAGCAGCCAAGATTATTCTTCAGAAAAGTTCTTC. This sequence encodes CASSQDYSSEKFF.

This chain links TRBV29-1 with TRBJ2-4, with unresolved D. Germline loops: CDR1 SQVTM, CDR2 ANQGSEA. This CDR3 region has 13 residues. V lost 5 bases, J lost 1 base, and 9 bases lay in between. CDR3 coding DNA: TGCAGCGTTTATGCAGCGGCCAAAAACATTCAGTACTTC. Translating it yields CSVYAAAKNIQYF.

The CDR3 is CSSSMNTEAFF. The CDR3 DNA reads TGCAGCTCGAGTATGAACACTGAAGCTTTCTTT. This chain uses TRBV29-1 with TRBJ1-1; the D is unclear. The CDR3 loop spans 11 amino acids. Between the trimmed V and J ends, which lost 8 bases and 0 bases, there was a span of 7 bases. From germline, CDR1 is SQVTM and CDR2 ANQGSEA.

This chain joins TRBV7-2 and TRBJ2-1; either TRBD1 or TRBD2 may fit D (5 bases each). Germline V gene data show CDR1 as SGHTA and CDR2 as FQGNSA. The length of the CDR3 is 14 residues. V was pared by 3 bases and J by 7 bases, with 13 bases between. CDR3 protein: CASSFRGRSNEQFF. The DNA for the CDR3 is TGTGCCAGCAGCTTTCGGGGACGGTCGAATGAGCAGTTCTTC. The full variable domain, in which reference TRBV7-2 and TRBJ2-1 provide the parts outside the CDR3, is GAGVSQSPSNKVTEKGKDVELRCDPISGHTALYWYRQSLGQGLEFLIYFQGNSAPDKSGLPSDRFSAERTGGSVSTLTIQRTQQEDSAVYLCASSFRGRSNEQFFGPGTRLTVL.

This clonotype was observed many times. The chain recombines TRBV7-3 with TRBJ2-2; 7 positions match TRBD2. Germline V gene lookup returns CDR1 SGHTA and CDR2 FQGTGA. Trimming took 5 bases from V and 6 from J; bases not matched to a gene: 9. The CDR3 runs to 15 residues. The CDR3 DNA reads TGTGCCAGCAGCCCTTTAAGGGGAGGGGCCGGGGAGCTGTTTTTT. It specifies CASSPLRGGAGELFF.

This clonotype was counted at least ten times. The chain carries TRBV6-6 and TRBJ2-7; maybe TRBD2 (6 bases). Trimming stripped 4 bases from V and 9 bases from J, with 13 bases between. Germline lookup yields CDR1 MNHNY and CDR2 SVGAGI (reference sequence). CDR3 length equals 12 residues. The CDR3 coding sequence is TGTGCCAGCAGTTCCCCGGGGGAACGGCAGTACGTC. It translates to CASSSPGERQYV.

This clonotype has ten or more counts. The chain employs TRBV7-6 and TRBJ1-1; 9 bases line up with TRBD1. The CDR3 sequence is 17 residues long. Trimming cost V 2 bases and J 7 bases; bases outside gene matches: 14. The germline CDR1 and CDR2 sequences are SGHVS and FNYEAQ. The CDR3 protein is CASSLRLGQGLVHEAFF. The CDR3 DNA is TGTGCCAGCAGCTTAAGGTTGGGACAGGGTTTGGTCCATGAAGCTTTCTTT.

At least ten counts were recorded for this clonotype. The V gene is TRBV7-8, the J gene TRBJ2-3; 10 bases are shared with TRBD1. CDR3 size: 16 residues. Trimming removed 7 bases from V and 3 bases from J; junction bases left unmatched: 10. From germline, CDR1 is SGHVS and CDR2 FQNEAQ. CDR3 amino acids: CASTDRGRMGTDTQYF. For the CDR3, the DNA is TGTGCCAGCACCGACAGGGGGCGGATGGGTACAGATACGCAGTATTTT.

This clonotype was detected many times. This chain joins TRBV18 and TRBJ2-5; 14 nucleotides line up with TRBD2. The ends lost 0 bases at V and 7 bases at J; junction bases unmatched: 13. The germline gives CDR1 KGHSH, CDR2 LQKENI. The length of the CDR3 is 19 residues. The CDR3 nucleotides read TGTGCCAGCTCACCACCCAATGCACTGTCCGGGACTAGCGGGGGGACCCAGTACTTC. Residues: CASSPPNALSGTSGGTQYF.

The chain uses TRBV20-1 and TRBJ2-3; D perhaps matches TRBD2 (7 bases). CDR3 size: 15 residues. Germline V lookup: CDR1 DFQATT, CDR2 SNEGSKA (reference sequence). V was shortened by 3 bases and J by 2 bases, with 15 bases between the two germline ends. The CDR3 nucleotides are TGCAGTGCTAGGCCGCGGGGGCGCCTCACAGATACGCAGTATTTT. Translation: CSARPRGRLTDTQYF.

This clonotype was counted between two and nine times. The chain is built from TRBV15 and TRBJ2-3; D gene unclear. This CDR3 comprises 16 residues. V was pared by 6 bases and J by 5 bases, with 21 bases between. CDR1 and CDR2 from the germline V gene are LNHNV and YYDKDF (reference sequence). CDR3 sequence: CATRNEGTPYEDTQYF. The CDR3 bases are TGTGCCACCAGAAACGAAGGCACTCCATACGAAGATACGCAGTATTTT.

This clonotype was counted ten times or more. The rearrangement uses TRBV20-1 and TRBJ2-3; TRBD2 matches 11 bases. V lost 5 bases, J lost 2 bases, and 6 bases stayed unmatched. Germline CDR1 is DFQATT and CDR2 is SNEGSKA (reference sequence). The CDR3 is made up of 15 amino acids. CDR3 region: CSALTSGDYTDTQYF. For the CDR3, the DNA is TGCAGTGCTTTGACTAGCGGGGATTACACAGATACGCAGTATTTT.

J is TRBJ1-6 and V is TRBV20-1; D might be TRBD1 (5 bases). The CDR3 runs 14 residues. V lost 6 bases and J 0 bases, leaving 9 bases between the germline ends. The germline CDR1 and CDR2 sequences are DFQATT and SNEGSKA (reference sequence). The DNA of the CDR3 is TGCAGTGCAACTGACAGCTCCTATAATTCACCCCTCCACTTT. Translation gives CSATDSSYNSPLHF.

At least ten counts were recorded for this clonotype. The chain has TRBV28 and TRBJ1-2, with D possibly matching TRBD1 (6 bases). The germline gives CDR1 MDHEN, CDR2 SYDVKM. Between the trimmed V and J ends, which lost 6 bases and 4 bases, there was a span of 18 bases. The CDR3 length is 15 residues. Written as DNA, the CDR3 is TGTGCCAGCAGGCACCAACGGGGGGGCGGCTATGGCTACACCTTC. As protein: CASRHQRGGGYGYTF.

This rearrangement joins TRBV4-2 to TRBJ1-2; TRBD1 agrees at 7 bases. V lost 3 bases, J lost 4 bases, and 14 bases stayed unmatched. CDR3 length equals 17 residues. Germline V gene lookup returns CDR1 LGHNA and CDR2 YNFKEQ. CDR3 loop: CASSQRDRAPRGYGYTF. The CDR3 coding sequence is TGTGCCAGCAGCCAGCGAGACAGGGCCCCTAGGGGCTATGGCTACACCTTC.

This clonotype was found a few times. The chain couples TRBV2 to TRBJ2-1, with 9 nucleotides matching TRBD1. Germline-derived CDR1 and CDR2 are SNHLY and FYNNEI. There are 14 residues in the CDR3. With 5 bases clipped from V and 4 bases from J, the junction kept 3 bases outside the gene matches. The CDR3 sequence is CASSLQGAYNEQFF. In DNA form, the CDR3 reads TGTGCCAGCAGTTTACAGGGGGCGTACAATGAGCAGTTCTTC. The variable domain in full, completed from reference TRBV2 and TRBJ2-1, reads EPEVTQTPSHQVTQMGQEVILRCVPISNHLYFYWYRQILGQKVEFLVSFYNNEISEKSEIFDDQFSVERPDGSNFTLKIRSTKLEDSAMYFCASSLQGAYNEQFFGPGTRLTVL.

This clonotype was seen ten or more times. The CDR3, as DNA: TGTGCCAGCAGGGGGGGGGGGAGGAACACCGGGGAGCTGTTTTTT. Translation gives CASRGGGRNTGELFF. The chain recombines TRBV7-2 with TRBJ2-2, with 7 bases matching TRBD2. V lost 6 bases, J lost 1 base, and 5 bases stayed unmatched. CDR1 is SGHTA and CDR2 is FQGNSA in the germline V gene. This CDR3 is built from 15 residues.

The chain links TRBV28 to TRBJ2-1; a possible D gene is TRBD2 (7 bases). In germline, CDR1 is MDHEN, CDR2 SYDVKM. There are 16 residues in the CDR3. The V end lost 7 bases, the J end lost 0 bases, and 16 bases lay between the germline ends. The CDR3 loop is CASNVGGLSSYNEQFF. In DNA, the CDR3 is TGTGCCAGCAATGTCGGGGGGCTGAGCTCCTACAATGAGCAGTTCTTC. Full variable domain (rest looked up from reference TRBV28 and TRBJ2-1): DVKVTQSSRYLVKRTGEKVFLECVQDMDHENMFWYRQDPGLGLRLIYFSYDVKMKEKGDIPEGYSVSREKKERFSLILESASTNQTSMYLCASNVGGLSSYNEQFFGPGTRLTVL.